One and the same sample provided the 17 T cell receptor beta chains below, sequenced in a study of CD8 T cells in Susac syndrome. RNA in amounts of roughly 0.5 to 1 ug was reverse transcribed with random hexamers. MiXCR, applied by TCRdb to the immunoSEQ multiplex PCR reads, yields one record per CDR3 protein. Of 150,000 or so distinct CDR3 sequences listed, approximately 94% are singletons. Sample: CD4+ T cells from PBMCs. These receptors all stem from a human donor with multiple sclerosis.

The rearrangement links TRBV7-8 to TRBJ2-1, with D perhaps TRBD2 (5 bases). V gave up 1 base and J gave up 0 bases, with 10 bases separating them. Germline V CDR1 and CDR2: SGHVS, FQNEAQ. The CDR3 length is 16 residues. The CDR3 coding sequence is TGTGCCAGCAGCTTAGTCGCGGGTAGCTCCTACAATGAGCAGTTCTTC. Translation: CASSLVAGSSYNEQFF.

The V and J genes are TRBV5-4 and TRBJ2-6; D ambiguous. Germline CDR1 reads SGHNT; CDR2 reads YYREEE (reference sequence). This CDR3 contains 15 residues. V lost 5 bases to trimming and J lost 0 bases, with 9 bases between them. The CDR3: CASRITSSGANVLTF. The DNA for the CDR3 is TGTGCCAGCAGAATAACGAGCTCTGGGGCCAACGTCCTGACTTTC.

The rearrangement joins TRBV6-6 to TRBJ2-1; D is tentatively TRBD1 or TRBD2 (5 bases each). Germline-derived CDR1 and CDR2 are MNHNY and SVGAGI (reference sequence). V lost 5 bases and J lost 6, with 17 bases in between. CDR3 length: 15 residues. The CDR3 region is CASSPPGTNGNEQFF. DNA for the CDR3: TGTGCCAGCAGTCCCCCGGGGACCAACGGCAATGAGCAGTTCTTC.

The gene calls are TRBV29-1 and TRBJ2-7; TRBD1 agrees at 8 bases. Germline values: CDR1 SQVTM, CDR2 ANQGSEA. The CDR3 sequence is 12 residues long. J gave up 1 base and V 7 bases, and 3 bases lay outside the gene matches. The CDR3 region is CSAWTGSYEQYF. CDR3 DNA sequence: TGCAGCGCCTGGACAGGGTCCTACGAGCAGTACTTC.

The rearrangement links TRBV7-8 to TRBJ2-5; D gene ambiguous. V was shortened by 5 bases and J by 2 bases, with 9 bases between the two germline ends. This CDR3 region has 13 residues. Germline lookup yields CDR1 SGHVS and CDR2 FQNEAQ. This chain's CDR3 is CASSVDLQETQYF. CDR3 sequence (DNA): TGTGCCAGCAGCGTTGACTTGCAAGAGACCCAGTACTTC. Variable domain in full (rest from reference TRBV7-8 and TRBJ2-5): GAGVSQSPRYKVAKRGQDVALRCDPISGHVSLFWYQQALGQGPEFLTYFQNEAQLDKSGLPSDRFFAERPEGSVSTLKIQRTQQEDSAVYLCASSVDLQETQYFGPGTRLLVL.

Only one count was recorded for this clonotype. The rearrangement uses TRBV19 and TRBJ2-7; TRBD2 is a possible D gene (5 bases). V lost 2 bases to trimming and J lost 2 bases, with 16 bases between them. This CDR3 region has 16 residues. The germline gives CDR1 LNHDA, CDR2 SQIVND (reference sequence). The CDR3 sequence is CASSIKGVGDPYEQYF. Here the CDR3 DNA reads TGTGCCAGTAGTATAAAGGGAGTCGGAGACCCCTACGAGCAGTACTTC.

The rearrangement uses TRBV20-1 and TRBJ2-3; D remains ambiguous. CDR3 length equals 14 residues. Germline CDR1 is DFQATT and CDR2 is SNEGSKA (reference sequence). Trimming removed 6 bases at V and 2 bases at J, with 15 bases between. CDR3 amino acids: CSAAPPHLTDTQYF. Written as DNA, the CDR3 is TGCAGTGCCGCCCCTCCCCATCTCACAGATACGCAGTATTTT.

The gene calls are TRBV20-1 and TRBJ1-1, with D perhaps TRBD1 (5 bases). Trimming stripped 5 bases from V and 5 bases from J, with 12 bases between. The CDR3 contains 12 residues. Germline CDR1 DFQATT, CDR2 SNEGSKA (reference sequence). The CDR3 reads CSASTVRTEAFF. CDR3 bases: TGCAGTGCTTCGACAGTTAGGACTGAAGCTTTCTTT.

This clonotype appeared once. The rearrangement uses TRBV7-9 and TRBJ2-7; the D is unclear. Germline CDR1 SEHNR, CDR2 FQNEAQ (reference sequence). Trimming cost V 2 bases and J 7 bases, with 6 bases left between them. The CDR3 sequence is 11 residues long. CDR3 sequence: CASSLQWEQYF. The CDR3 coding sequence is TGTGCCAGCAGCTTACAATGGGAGCAGTACTTC.

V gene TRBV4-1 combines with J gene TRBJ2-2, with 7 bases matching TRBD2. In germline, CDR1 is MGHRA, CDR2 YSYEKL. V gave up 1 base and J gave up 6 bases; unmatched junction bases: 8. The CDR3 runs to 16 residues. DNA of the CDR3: TGCGCCAGCAGCCAAGTCAGGACTAGACCTGCCGGGGAGCTGTTTTTT. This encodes CASSQVRTRPAGELFF.

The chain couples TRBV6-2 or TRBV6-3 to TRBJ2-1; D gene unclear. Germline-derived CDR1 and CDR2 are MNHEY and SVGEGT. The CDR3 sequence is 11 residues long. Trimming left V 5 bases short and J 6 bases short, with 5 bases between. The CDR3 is CASSTRNEQFF. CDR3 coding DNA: TGTGCCAGCAGTACCCGCAATGAGCAGTTCTTC.

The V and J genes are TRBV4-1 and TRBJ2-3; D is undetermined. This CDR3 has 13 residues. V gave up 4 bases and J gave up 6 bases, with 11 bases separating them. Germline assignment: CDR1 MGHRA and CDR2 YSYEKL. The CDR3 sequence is CASSPTGRDTQYF. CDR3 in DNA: TGCGCCAGCAGCCCGACCGGCCGGGATACGCAGTATTTT.

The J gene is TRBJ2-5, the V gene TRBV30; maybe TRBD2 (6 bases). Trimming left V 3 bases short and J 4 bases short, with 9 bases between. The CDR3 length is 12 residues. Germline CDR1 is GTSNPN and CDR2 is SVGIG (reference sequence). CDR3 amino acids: CAWRLEGETQYF. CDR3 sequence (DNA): TGTGCCTGGAGGCTGGAGGGAGAGACCCAGTACTTC.

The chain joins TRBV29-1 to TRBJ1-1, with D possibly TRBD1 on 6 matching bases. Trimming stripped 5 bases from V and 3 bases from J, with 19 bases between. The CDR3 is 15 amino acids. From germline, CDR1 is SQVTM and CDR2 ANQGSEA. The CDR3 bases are TGCAGCGTTAAGACAGGAATAAAGGCGGACACTGAAGCTTTCTTT. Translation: CSVKTGIKADTEAFF.

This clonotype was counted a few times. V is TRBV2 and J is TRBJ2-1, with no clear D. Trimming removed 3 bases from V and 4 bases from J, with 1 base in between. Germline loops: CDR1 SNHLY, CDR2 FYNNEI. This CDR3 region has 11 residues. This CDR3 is CASSEYNEQFF. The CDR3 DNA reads TGTGCCAGCAGTGAGTACAATGAGCAGTTCTTC.

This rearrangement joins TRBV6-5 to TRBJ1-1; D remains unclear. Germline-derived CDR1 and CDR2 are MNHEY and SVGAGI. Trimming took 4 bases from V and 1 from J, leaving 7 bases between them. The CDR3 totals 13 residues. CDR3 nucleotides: TGTGCCAGCAGTTCGGAATGGAACACTGAAGCTTTCTTT. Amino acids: CASSSEWNTEAFF.

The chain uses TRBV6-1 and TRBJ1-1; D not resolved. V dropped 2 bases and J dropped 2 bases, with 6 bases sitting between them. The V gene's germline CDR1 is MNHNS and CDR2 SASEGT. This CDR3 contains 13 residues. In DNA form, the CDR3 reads TGTGCCAGCAGTGAACCTAGAAACACTGAAGCTTTCTTT. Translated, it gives CASSEPRNTEAFF.